These T cell receptor beta chains were read from a single sample in a study of beta chain features in type 1 diabetes. Method: immunoSEQ multiplex PCR; TCRdb's copy keeps in-frame clones and lacks some. Of a few hundred thousand clones in the sample, approximately 9.9% were seen once. The specimen was naive CD4+ T cells from blood. Every receptor here comes from a woman in her thirties in good health. Each CDR3 is given with its conserved first and last residue. The D gene is left open where the match is weak. Size is stated for part of the rows, as once, few or many counts, or as a class when the clone is expanded.

v_call,d_call,clone_size,j_call,cdr3_nt,cdr3_aa
TRBV28,NA,NA,TRBJ2-3,TGTGCCAGCAGAACAACAGGGAATCCAGATACGCAGTATTTT,CASRTTGNPDTQYF
TRBV7-3,NA,NA,TRBJ2-6,TGTGCCAGCGGCCGCCCTGGGGCCAACGTCCTGACTTTC,CASGRPGANVLTF
TRBV4-2,TRBD1,NA,TRBJ2-5,TGTGCCAGCAGCCAAGAGGGGGACAGGACAGTCACCCAGTACTTC,CASSQEGDRTVTQYF
TRBV28,NA,few,TRBJ2-7,TGTGCCAGCAGTTTCCAAAGGGGCACAGAGCAGTACTTC,CASSFQRGTEQYF
TRBV7-3,NA,NA,TRBJ2-6,TGTGCCAGCAGCCTAAGACAGGGAGGCTCTGGGGCCAACGTCCTGACTTTC,CASSLRQGGSGANVLTF
TRBV19,NA,NA,TRBJ2-7,TGTGCCAGTAGTATGACTACTTCCTACGAGCAGTACTTC,CASSMTTSYEQYF
TRBV28,TRBD2,few,TRBJ2-5,TGTGCCAGCAGTTCCGGACTAGTTAGAGAGACCCAGTACTTC,CASSSGLVRETQYF
TRBV7-2,NA,NA,TRBJ2-4,TGTGCCAGCAGCTTAGACGGGAGAACCAAAAACATTCAGTACTTC,CASSLDGRTKNIQYF
TRBV18,TRBD2,NA,TRBJ2-5,TGTGCCAGCTCAACTAGCGATCAAGAGACCCAGTACTTC,CASSTSDQETQYF
TRBV6-4,NA,NA,TRBJ2-3,TGTGCCAGCAGTGATTCCCGACAGGGAGGGCAGTATTTT,CASSDSRQGGQYF
TRBV21-1,NA,few,TRBJ2-6,TGTGCCAGCAGCAAAGCGTCCTCAGGGGCTGGGGCCAACGTCCTGACTTTC,CASSKASSGAGANVLTF
TRBV30,NA,NA,TRBJ1-5,TGTGCCTGGAGTGTACAAGCGGGACCCCAGCATTTT,CAWSVQAGPQHF
TRBV7-3,NA,few,TRBJ2-1,TGTGCCAGCAGCTCGGGACAACCTTACAATGAGCAGTTCTTC,CASSSGQPYNEQFF
TRBV6-5,NA,NA,TRBJ2-5,TGTGCCACCACAGGGAACCAAGAGACCCAGTACTTC,CATTGNQETQYF
TRBV5-1,NA,NA,TRBJ2-5,TGCGCCAGCAGCCAGGAGGACCAAGAGACCCAGTACTTC,CASSQEDQETQYF
TRBV10-3,NA,NA,TRBJ1-1,TGTGCCATCAGTGCCGGGATGAACACTGAAGCTTTCTTT,CAISAGMNTEAFF
TRBV29-1,TRBD1,NA,TRBJ2-7,TGCAGCGTGTTCCGTGGGACAGGGGGCGACGAGCAGTACTTC,CSVFRGTGGDEQYF
TRBV28,NA,NA,TRBJ1-5,TGTGCCAGCAGTTTACGACAGTTCCAGCATTTT,CASSLRQFQHF
TRBV5-4,NA,few,TRBJ2-2,TGTGCCAGCAGCCCAAGGCGGGCCGGGGAGCTGTTTTTT,CASSPRRAGELFF
TRBV30,NA,NA,TRBJ1-4,TGTGCCTGGAGTGTTCAGGGGAACGAAAAGCTGTTTTTT,CAWSVQGNEKLFF
TRBV7-9,TRBD1,NA,TRBJ2-1,TGTGCCAGCTGGGGACAGGGGGATAACAATGAGCAGTTCTTC,CASWGQGDNNEQFF
TRBV7-2,NA,few,TRBJ2-1,TGTGCCAGCAGCTTAGTTCGGCGGGGCGTTGAGCAGTTCTTC,CASSLVRRGVEQFF
TRBV28,NA,few,TRBJ2-1,TGTGCCAGCAGACGACAGAATTACCCCTACAATGAGCAGTTCTTC,CASRRQNYPYNEQFF
TRBV28,TRBD2,few,TRBJ2-1,TGTGCCAGCAGTTTAGTTGCTAGCGGGAGTCATGAGCAGTTCTTC,CASSLVASGSHEQFF
TRBV7-2,TRBD2,few,TRBJ2-7,TGTGCCAGCAGCTTAGCTAGCGGGAGTTACGAGCAGTACTTC,CASSLASGSYEQYF
TRBV5-4,NA,few,TRBJ2-1,TGTGCCAGCAGCCTCCCTTTCAATGAGCAGTTCTTC,CASSLPFNEQFF
TRBV27,TRBD1,few,TRBJ2-1,TGTGCCAGCACCCCCGGCCAGGGGGCTTTCATTGAGCAGTTCTTC,CASTPGQGAFIEQFF
TRBV25-1,NA,NA,TRBJ2-1,TGTGCCAGCAGGGACCACGACAGCTACAATGAGCAGTTCTTC,CASRDHDSYNEQFF
TRBV5-1,TRBD1,NA,TRBJ2-1,TGCGCCAGCAGCCCGACCGGGACAGGGGGTTACAATGAGCAGTTCTTC,CASSPTGTGGYNEQFF
TRBV6-5,TRBD2,NA,TRBJ2-5,TGTGCCAGCAGTCGTAAGGGACTACCTGAGTACTTC,CASSRKGLPEYF
TRBV25-1,TRBD1,NA,TRBJ2-1,TGTGCCAGCAGGGACGAACAGGGGGCGGCCTACAATGAGCAGTTCTTC,CASRDEQGAAYNEQFF
TRBV27,TRBD1,NA,TRBJ2-7,TGTGCCAGCAGCTCACCGGGACAGGGGTTTTACGAGCAGTACTTC,CASSSPGQGFYEQYF
TRBV16,NA,NA,TRBJ1-1,TGTGCCAGCAGCCAAAACGGGGTACGGGGAGCTTTCTTT,CASSQNGVRGAFF
TRBV5-1,NA,NA,TRBJ2-3,TGCGCCAGCAGCCTCCCGGGGGGCATGGCTACAGATACGCAGTATTTT,CASSLPGGMATDTQYF
TRBV5-1,NA,few,TRBJ2-4,TGCGCCAGCAGCTTGGGGACAGGGAGGGAATACATTCAGTACTTC,CASSLGTGREYIQYF
TRBV19,NA,few,TRBJ2-3,TGTGCCAGTAATCAGCGGACCGGCACAGATACGCAGTATTTT,CASNQRTGTDTQYF
TRBV11-2,NA,NA,TRBJ1-3,TGTGCCAGCAGCCCCCAGGCAGGGACTGGAAACACCATATATTTT,CASSPQAGTGNTIYF
TRBV30,TRBD2,few,TRBJ2-7,TGTGCCTGGACTCAGGGCGGGAGCTCCTACGAGCAGTACTTC,CAWTQGGSSYEQYF
TRBV7-2,TRBD2,few,TRBJ2-7,TGTGCCAGCAGCTCGTCGACTAGCGGGACCTACGAGCAGTACTTC,CASSSSTSGTYEQYF
TRBV29-1,TRBD2,few,TRBJ2-1,TGCAGCGTTGGACCCGGGGGGTCCTACAATGAGCAGTTCTTC,CSVGPGGSYNEQFF
TRBV5-1,NA,NA,TRBJ2-2,TGCGCCAGCAGCACCACACGCAGGGTGGTGGCCGGGGAGCTGTTTTTT,CASSTTRRVVAGELFF